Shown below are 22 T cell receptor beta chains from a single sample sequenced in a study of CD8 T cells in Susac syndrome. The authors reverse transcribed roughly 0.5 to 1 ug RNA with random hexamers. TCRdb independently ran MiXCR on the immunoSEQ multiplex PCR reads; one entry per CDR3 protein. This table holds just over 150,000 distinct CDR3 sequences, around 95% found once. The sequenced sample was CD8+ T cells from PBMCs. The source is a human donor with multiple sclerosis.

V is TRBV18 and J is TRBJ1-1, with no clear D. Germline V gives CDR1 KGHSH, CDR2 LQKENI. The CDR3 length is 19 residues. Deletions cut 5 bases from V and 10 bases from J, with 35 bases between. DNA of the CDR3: TGTGCCAGCTCAGATCAGCCGGGATCCCAAGTTTCTAATACGTCTGGAGCTTTCTTT. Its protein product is CASSDQPGSQVSNTSGAFF.

The CDR3 here is CSARPRGNYGYTF. Here the CDR3 DNA reads TGCAGTGCTAGGCCCCGGGGAAACTATGGCTACACCTTC. The chain carries TRBV20-1 and TRBJ1-2, with no clear D. CDR1 and CDR2 from the germline V gene are DFQATT and SNEGSKA (reference sequence). Trimming pared 3 bases from V and 2 bases from J, leaving 10 bases between. This CDR3 spans 13 amino acids.

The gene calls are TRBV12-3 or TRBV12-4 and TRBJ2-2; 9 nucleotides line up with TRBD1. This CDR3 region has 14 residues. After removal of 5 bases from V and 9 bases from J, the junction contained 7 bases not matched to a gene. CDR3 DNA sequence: TGTGCCAGCAGTCCACAAACAGGGGGCCGGGAGCTGTTTTTT. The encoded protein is CASSPQTGGRELFF.

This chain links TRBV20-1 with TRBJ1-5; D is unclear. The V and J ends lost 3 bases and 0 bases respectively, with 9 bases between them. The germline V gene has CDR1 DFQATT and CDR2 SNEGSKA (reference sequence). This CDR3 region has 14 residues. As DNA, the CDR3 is TGCAGTGCTAGTCTGGGGTCTAGCAATCAGCCCCAGCATTTT. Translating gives CSASLGSSNQPQHF.

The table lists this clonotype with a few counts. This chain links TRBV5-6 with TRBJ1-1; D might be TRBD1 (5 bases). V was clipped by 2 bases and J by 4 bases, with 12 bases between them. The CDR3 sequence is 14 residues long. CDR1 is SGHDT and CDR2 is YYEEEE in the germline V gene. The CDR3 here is CASSFRVRGTEAFF. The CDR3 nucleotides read TGTGCCAGCAGCTTCAGGGTGAGGGGCACTGAAGCTTTCTTT.

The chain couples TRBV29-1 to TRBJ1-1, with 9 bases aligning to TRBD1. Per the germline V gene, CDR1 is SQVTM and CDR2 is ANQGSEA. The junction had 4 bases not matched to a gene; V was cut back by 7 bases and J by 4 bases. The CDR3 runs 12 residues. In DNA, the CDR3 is TGCAGCGCCTCGGACAGGGGCACTGAAGCTTTCTTT. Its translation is CSASDRGTEAFF.

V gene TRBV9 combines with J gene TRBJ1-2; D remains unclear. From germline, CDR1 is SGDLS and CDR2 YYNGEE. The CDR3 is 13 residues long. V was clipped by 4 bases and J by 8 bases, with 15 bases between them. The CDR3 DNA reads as TGTGCCAGCAGCTCTCGGCTGCGGGAAGGCTACACCTTC. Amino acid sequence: CASSSRLREGYTF.

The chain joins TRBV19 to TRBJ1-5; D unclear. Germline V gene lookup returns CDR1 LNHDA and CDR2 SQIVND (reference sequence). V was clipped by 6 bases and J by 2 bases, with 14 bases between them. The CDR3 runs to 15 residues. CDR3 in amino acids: CASRLERLGNQPQHF. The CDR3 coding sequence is TGTGCCAGTAGGCTCGAGAGGTTGGGCAATCAGCCCCAGCATTTT.

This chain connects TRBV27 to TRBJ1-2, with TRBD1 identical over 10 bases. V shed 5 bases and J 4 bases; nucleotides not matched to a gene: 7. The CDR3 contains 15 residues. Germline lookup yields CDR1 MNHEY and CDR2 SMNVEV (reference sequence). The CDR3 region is CASSLGTGAFYGYTF. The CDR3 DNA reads TGTGCCAGCAGTCTCGGGACAGGGGCCTTCTATGGCTACACCTTC.

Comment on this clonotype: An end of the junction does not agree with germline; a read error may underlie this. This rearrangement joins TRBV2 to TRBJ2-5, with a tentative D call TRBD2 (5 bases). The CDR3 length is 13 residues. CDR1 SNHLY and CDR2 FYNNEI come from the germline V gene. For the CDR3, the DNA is TGTGCCAGCAGTGTGTATCGGGGAGAGGCCCAGTACTTC. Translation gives CASSVYRGEAQYF. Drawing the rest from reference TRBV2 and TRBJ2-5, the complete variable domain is EPEVTQTPSHQVTQMGQEVILRCVPISNHLYFYWYRQILGQKVEFLVSFYNNEISEKSEIFDDQFSVERPDGSNFTLKIRSTKLEDSAMYFCASSVYRGEAQYFGPGTRLLVL.

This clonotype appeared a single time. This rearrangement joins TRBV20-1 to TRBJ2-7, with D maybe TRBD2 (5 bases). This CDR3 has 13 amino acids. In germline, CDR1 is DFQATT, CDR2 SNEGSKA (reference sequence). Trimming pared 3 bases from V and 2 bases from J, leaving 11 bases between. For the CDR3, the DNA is TGCAGTGCTAGGTCTGGTAGCGCCTACGAGCAGTACTTC. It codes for CSARSGSAYEQYF.

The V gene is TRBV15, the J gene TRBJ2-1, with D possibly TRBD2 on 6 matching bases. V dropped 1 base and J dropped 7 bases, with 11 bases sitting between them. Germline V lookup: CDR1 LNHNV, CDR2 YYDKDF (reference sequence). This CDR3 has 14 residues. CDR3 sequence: CATSRGGESNEQFF. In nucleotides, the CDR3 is TGTGCCACCAGCAGAGGCGGGGAGTCGAATGAGCAGTTCTTC. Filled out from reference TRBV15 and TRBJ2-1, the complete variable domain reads DAMVIQNPRYQVTQFGKPVTLSCSQTLNHNVMYWYQQKSSQAPKLLFHYYDKDFNNEADTPDNFQSRRPNTSFCFLDIRSPGLGDTAMYLCATSRGGESNEQFFGPGTRLTVL.

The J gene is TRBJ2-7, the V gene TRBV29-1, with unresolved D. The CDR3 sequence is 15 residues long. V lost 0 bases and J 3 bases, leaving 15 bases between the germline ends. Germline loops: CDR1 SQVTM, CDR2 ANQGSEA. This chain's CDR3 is CSVEDGPEDGYEQYF. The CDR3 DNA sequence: TGCAGCGTTGAAGATGGGCCAGAGGACGGCTACGAGCAGTACTTC.

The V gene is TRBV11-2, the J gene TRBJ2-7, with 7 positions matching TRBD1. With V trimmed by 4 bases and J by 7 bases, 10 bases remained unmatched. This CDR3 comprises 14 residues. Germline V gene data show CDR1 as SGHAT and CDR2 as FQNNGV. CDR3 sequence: CASSYRDRFEEQYF. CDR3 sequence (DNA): TGTGCCAGCAGCTATAGGGACAGATTTGAAGAGCAGTACTTC.

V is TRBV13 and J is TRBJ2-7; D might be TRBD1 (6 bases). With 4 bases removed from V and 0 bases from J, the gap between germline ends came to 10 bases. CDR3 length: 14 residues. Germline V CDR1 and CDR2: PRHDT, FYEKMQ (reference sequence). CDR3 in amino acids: CASSSTGSSYEQYF. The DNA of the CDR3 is TGTGCCAGCAGCTCCACAGGGAGCTCCTACGAGCAGTACTTC.

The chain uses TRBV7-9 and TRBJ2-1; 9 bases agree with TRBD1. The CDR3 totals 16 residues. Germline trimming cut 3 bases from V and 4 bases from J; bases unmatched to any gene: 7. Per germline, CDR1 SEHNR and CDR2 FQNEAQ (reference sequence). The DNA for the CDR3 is TGTGCCAGCAGCTTCTCCGGACAGGGGCGATACAATGAGCAGTTCTTC. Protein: CASSFSGQGRYNEQFF.

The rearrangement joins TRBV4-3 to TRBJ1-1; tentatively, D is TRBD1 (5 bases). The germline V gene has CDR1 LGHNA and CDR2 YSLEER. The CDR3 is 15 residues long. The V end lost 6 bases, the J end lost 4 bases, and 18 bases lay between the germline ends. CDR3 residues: CASSPSYGAGTEAFF. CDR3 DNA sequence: TGCGCCAGCAGTCCAAGCTACGGGGCCGGCACTGAAGCTTTCTTT.

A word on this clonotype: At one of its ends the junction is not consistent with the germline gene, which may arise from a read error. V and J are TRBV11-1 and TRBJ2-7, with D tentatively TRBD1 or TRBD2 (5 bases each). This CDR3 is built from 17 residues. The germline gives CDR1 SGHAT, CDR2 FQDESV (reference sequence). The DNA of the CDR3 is TGTGCCAGCAGCCTAGCCGCCGGGACCCCAATAGTCGACGAGCAGTACTTC. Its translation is CASSLAAGTPIVDEQYF.

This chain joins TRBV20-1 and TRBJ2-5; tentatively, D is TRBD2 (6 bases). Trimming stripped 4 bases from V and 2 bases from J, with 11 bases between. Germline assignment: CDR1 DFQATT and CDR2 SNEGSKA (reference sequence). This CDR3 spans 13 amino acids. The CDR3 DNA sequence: TGCAGTGCTAACGGGGGTCTACAAGAGACCCAGTACTTC. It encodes CSANGGLQETQYF.

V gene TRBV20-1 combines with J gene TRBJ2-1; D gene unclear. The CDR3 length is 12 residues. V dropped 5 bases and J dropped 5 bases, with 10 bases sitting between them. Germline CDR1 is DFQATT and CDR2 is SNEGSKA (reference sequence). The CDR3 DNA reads TGCAGTGCTGCCCGACTGGACAATGAGCAGTTCTTC. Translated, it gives CSAARLDNEQFF.

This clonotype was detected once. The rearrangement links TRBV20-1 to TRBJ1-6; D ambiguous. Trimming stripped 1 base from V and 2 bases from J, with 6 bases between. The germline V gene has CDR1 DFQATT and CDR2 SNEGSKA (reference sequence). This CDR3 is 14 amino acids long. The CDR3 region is CSARGRPYNSPLHF. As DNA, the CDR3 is TGCAGTGCTAGAGGGCGGCCCTATAATTCACCCCTCCACTTT.

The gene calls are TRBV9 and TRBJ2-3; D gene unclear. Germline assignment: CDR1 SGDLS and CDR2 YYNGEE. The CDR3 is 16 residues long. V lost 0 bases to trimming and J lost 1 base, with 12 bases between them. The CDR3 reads CASSVAVGMGTDTQYF. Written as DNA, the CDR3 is TGTGCCAGCAGCGTAGCGGTGGGGATGGGCACAGATACGCAGTATTTT.